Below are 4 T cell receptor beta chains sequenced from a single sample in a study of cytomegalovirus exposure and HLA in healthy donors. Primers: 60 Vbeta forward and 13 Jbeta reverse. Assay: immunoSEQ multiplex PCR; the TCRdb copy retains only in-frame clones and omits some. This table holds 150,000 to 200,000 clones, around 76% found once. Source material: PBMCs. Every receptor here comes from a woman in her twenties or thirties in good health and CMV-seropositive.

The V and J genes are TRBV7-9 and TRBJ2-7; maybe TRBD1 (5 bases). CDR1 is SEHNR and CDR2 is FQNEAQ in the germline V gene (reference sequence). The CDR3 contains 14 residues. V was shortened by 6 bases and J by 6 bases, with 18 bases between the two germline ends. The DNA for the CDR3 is TGTGCCAGCAGTATTACGGCAGGGTTCGGCGAGCAGTACTTC. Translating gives CASSITAGFGEQYF.

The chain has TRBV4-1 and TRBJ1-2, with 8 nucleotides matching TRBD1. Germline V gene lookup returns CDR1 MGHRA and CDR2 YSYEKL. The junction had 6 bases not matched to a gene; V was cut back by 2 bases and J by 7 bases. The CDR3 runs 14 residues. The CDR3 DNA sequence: TGCGCCAGCAGCCAACCTAATACAGGGGGTGGCTACACCTTC. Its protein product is CASSQPNTGGGYTF.

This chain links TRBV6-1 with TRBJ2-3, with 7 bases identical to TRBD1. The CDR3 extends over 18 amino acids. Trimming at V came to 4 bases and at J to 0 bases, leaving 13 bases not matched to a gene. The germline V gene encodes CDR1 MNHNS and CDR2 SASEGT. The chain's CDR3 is CASSAGTVLPYSTDTQYF. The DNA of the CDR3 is TGTGCCAGCAGTGCCGGGACAGTCCTTCCCTATAGCACAGATACGCAGTATTTT.

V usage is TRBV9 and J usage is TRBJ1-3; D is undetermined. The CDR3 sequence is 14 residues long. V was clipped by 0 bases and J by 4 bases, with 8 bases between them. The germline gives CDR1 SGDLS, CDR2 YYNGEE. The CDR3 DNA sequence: TGTGCCAGCAGCGTAGCCAGGTCCGGAAACACCATATATTTT. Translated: CASSVARSGNTIYF.